This TCR beta chain was identified in a study of blood T cells in healthy people across ages. Study findings and constraints: Observed TCR beta diversity per million T cells went down as age went up. This fall followed a roughly linear course with age.

This CDR3 comprises 11 residues. CDR1 DFQATT and CDR2 SNEGSKA come from the germline V gene (reference sequence). Trimming left V 5 bases short and J 0 bases short, with 4 bases between. For this clonotype: The antigen is unknown.

A sample-barcoded 5' primer and a J-beta primer mix were used in a second PCR of about 7 to 12 cycles. Each sample provided no less than 2.5 million CDR3-containing paired-end reads. In TCRdb, the 5' RACE reads were re-called with MiXCR into one record per CDR3 protein. The table has roughly 1.6 million distinct CDR3 sequences, about 35% seen once. V and J are TRBV20-1 and TRBJ1-1; D remains ambiguous. What was sequenced was blood. This TCR derives from a woman aged 25 to 39 in good health. The CDR3 here is CSAHLNTEAFF. The CDR3, as DNA: TGCAGTGCTCATCTGAACACTGAAGCTTTCTTT.